The entry below describes one T cell receptor (beta chain). The data were obtained in a study of identical twins. A single record per CDR3 protein comes from TCRdb applying MiXCR to the 5' RACE reads. Of 200,000 to 250,000 distinct CDR3 sequences in the sample, 6.5% to 8.5% are singletons; the top ten hold 1.9%. Trimming took off 2 bases at V and 4 bases at J, with 5 bases between the two ends. Per germline, CDR1 GTSNPN and CDR2 SVGIG (reference sequence). This CDR3 spans 11 amino acids. This sample was shared with a second study, whose subject was yellow fever vaccine responses in identical twins.

The TCR originated in a woman in her late teens or twenties in good health. The V gene is TRBV30, the J gene TRBJ2-5, with no clear D. The source material was memory (CD45RO+) T cells sorted from blood. The CDR3 sequence is CAWSFRETQYF. The DNA for the CDR3 is TGTGCCTGGAGTTTTAGAGAGACCCAGTACTTC. Full variable domain (rest looked up from reference TRBV30 and TRBJ2-5): SQTIHQWPATLVQPVGSPLSLECTVEGTSNPNLYWYRQAAGRGLQLLFYSVGIGQISSEVPQNLSASRPQDRQFILSSKKLLLSDSGFYLCAWSFRETQYFGPGTRLLVL.